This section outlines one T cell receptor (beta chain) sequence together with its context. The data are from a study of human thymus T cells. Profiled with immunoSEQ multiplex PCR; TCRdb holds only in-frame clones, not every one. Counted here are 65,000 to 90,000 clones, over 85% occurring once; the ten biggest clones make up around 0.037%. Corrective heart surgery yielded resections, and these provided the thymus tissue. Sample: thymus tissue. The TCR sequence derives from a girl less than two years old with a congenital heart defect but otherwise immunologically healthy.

CDR3 coding DNA: TGCGCCAGCAGCCAGCGACAGGGGAGAAGCTCCTACGAGCAGTACTTC. As protein: CASSQRQGRSSYEQYF. This sequence joins TRBV4-3 and TRBJ2-7, with 8 bases fitting TRBD1. CDR3 size: 16 residues. In germline, CDR1 is LGHNA, CDR2 YSLEER. Trimming took 3 bases from V and 0 from J; bases not matched to a gene: 7.